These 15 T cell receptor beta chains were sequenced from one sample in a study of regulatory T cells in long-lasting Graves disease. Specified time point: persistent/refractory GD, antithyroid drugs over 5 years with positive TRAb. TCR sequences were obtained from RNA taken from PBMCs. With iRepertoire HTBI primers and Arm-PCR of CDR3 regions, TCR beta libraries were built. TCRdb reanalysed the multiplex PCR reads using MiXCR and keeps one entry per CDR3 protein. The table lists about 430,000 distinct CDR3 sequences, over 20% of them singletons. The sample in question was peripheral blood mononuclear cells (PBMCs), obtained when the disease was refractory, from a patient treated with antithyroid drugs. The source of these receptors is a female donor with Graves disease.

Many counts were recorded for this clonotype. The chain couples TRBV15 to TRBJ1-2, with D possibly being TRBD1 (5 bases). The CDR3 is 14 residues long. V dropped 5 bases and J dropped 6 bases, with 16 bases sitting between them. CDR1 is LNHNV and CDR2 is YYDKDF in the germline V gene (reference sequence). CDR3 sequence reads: CATSWGGGGDGYTF. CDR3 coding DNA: TGTGCCACCAGCTGGGGGGGGGGTGGCGATGGCTACACCTTC.

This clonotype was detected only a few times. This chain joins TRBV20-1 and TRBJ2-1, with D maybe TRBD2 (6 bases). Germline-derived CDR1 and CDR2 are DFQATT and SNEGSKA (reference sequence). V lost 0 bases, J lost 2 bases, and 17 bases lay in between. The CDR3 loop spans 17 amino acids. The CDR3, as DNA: TGCAGTGCTAGAGATTATTTGGAGGGAGGACCCTACAATGAGCAGTTCTTC. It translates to CSARDYLEGGPYNEQFF.

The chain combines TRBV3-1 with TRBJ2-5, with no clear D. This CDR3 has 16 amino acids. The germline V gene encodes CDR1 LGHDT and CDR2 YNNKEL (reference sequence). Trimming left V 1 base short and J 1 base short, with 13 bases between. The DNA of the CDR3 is TGTGCCAGCAGCCAAGGCGTAGGCAGGACCCAAGAGACCCAGTACTTC. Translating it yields CASSQGVGRTQETQYF.

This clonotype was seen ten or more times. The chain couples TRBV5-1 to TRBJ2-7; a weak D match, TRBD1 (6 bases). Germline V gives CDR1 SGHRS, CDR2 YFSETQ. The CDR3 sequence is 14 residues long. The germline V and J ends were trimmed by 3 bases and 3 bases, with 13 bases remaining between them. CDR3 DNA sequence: TGCGCCAGCAGCTACGGACAGACCGTCTACGAGCAGTACTTC. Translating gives CASSYGQTVYEQYF.

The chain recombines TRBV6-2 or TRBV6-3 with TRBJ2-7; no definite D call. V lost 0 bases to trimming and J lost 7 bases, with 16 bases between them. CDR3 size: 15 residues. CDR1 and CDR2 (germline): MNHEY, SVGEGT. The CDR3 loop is CASSYSNLPSGEQYF. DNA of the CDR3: TGTGCCAGCAGTTACTCGAACTTGCCCTCCGGGGAGCAGTACTTC.

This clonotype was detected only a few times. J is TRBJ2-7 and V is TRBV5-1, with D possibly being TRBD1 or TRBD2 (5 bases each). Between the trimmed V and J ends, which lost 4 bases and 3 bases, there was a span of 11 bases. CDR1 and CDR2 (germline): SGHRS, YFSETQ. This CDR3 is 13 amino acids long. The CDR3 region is CASSGAGSYEQYF. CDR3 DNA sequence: TGCGCCAGCAGCGGCGCAGGGAGCTACGAGCAGTACTTC.

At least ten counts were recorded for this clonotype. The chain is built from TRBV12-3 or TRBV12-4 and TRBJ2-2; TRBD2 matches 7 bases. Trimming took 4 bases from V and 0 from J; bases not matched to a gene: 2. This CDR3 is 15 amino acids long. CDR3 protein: CASSSSGANTGELFF. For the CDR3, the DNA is TGTGCCAGCAGTTCAAGCGGGGCGAACACCGGGGAGCTGTTTTTT.

CDR3 sequence: CASSLGRSSANEQFF. The CDR3 DNA sequence: TGTGCCAGCAGCTTAGGACGCTCCTCCGCGAATGAGCAGTTCTTC. The chain carries TRBV7-2 and TRBJ2-1; D uncertain. The CDR3 contains 15 residues. V lost 1 base, J lost 7 bases, and 14 bases lay in between. Germline V gene lookup returns CDR1 SGHTA and CDR2 FQGNSA.

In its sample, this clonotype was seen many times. CDR3 nucleotides: TGCAGTGCTGCCCCCCAGGGATGGAACACTGAAGCTTTCTTT. Amino acid sequence: CSAAPQGWNTEAFF. J is TRBJ1-1 and V is TRBV20-1; a weak D match, TRBD1 (5 bases). Trimming removed 5 bases from V and 1 base from J, with 14 bases in between. Germline CDR1 reads DFQATT; CDR2 reads SNEGSKA (reference sequence). The CDR3 length is 14 residues.

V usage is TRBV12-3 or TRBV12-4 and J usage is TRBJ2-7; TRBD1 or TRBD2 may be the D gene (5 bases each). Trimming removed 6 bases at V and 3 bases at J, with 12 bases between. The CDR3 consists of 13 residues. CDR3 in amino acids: CASRRDGGYEQYF. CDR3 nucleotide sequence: TGTGCCAGCAGGAGGGACGGCGGCTACGAGCAGTACTTC.

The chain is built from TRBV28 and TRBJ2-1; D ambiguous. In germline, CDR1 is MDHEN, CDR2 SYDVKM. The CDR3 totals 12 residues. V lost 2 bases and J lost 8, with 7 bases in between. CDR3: CASSLTVDEQFF. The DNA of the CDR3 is TGTGCCAGCAGTTTAACGGTCGATGAGCAGTTCTTC.

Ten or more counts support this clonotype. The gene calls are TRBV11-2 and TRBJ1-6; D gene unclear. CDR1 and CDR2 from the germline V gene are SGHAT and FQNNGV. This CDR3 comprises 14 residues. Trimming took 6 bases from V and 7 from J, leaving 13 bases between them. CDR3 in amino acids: CASRAGRSNSPLHF. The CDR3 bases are TGTGCCAGCAGGGCCGGACGTAGCAATTCACCCCTCCACTTT.

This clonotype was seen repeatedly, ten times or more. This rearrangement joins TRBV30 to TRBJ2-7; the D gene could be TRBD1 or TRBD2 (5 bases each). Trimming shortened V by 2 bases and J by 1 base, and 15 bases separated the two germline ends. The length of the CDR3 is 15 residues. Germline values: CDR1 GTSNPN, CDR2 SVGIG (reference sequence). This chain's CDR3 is CAWSPHRDGSYEQYF. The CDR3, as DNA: TGTGCCTGGAGTCCCCACCGGGACGGATCCTACGAGCAGTACTTC.

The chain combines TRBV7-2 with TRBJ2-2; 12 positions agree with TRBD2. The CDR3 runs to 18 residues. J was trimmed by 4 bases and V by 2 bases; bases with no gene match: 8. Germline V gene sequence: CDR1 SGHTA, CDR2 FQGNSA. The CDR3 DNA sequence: TGTGCCAGCAGCTTACCTAGCGGGAGGGGTTCGTTCACCGGGGAGCTGTTTTTT. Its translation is CASSLPSGRGSFTGELFF.

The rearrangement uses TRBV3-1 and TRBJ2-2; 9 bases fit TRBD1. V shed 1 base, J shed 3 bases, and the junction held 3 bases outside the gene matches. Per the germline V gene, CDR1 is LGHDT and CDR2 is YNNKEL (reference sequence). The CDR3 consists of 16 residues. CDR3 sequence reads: CASSQVTGGYTGELFF. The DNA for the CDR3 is TGTGCCAGCAGCCAAGTTACAGGGGGCTACACCGGGGAGCTGTTTTTT.